This T cell receptor beta chain came from a study of metastatic and nonmetastatic thyroid tumors. CDR1 is MNHNS and CDR2 is SASEGT in the germline V gene. The CDR3 sequence is 13 residues long. Trimming took 5 bases from V and 8 from J, leaving 13 bases between them. Not a single patient had been given any form of treatment at any point before undergoing thyroid surgery. This clone rates as medium-sized. TCRdb redid the clone calls on the PCR reads using MiXCR. The sample includes 25,000 to 35,000 clones, 15% to 20% seen only once; the top ten take 4.7%. The chain couples TRBV6-1 to TRBJ2-1; perhaps D is TRBD1 or TRBD2 (6 bases each). The origin of this receptor is a female donor with papillary thyroid cancer or a benign thyroid nodule (not recorded which). Some clones in this sample may be carry-over from other donors' samples. The sequencing sample was made of blood. This chain's CDR3 is CASSSSGADEQFF. Written as DNA, the CDR3 is TGTGCCAGCAGTAGCTCGGGGGCCGATGAGCAGTTCTTC.